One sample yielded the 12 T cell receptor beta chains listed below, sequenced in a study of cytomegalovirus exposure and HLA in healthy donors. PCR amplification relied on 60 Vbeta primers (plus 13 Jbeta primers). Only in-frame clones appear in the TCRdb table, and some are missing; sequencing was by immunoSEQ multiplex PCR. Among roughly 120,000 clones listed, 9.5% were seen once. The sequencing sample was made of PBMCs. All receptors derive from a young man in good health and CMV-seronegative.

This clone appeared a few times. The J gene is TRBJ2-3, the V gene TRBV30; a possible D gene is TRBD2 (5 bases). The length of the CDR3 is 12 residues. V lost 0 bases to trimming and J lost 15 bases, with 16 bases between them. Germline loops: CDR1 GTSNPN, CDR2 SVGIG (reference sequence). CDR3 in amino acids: CAWSVTLGRSYF. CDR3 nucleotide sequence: TGTGCCTGGAGTGTAACACTAGGTAGGAGTTATTTT.

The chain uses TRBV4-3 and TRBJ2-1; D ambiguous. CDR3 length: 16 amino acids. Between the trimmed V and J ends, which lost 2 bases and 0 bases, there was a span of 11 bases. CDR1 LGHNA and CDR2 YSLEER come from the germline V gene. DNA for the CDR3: TGCGCCAGCAGCCAATACGCGCCGAGCTCCTACAATGAGCAGTTCTTC. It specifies CASSQYAPSSYNEQFF.

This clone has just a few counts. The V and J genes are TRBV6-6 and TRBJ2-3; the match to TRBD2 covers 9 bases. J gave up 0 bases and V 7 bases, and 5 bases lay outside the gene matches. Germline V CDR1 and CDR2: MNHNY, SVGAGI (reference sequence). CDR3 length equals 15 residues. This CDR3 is CASTPSGISTDTQYF. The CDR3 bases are TGTGCCAGCACCCCTAGCGGGATAAGCACAGATACGCAGTATTTT.

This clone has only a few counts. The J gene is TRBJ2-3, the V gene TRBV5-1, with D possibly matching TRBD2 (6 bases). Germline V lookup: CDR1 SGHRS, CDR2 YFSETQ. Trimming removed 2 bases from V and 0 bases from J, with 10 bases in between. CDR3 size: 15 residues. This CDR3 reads CASSFGGPSTDTQYF. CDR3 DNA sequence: TGCGCCAGCAGCTTCGGAGGGCCTAGCACAGATACGCAGTATTTT.

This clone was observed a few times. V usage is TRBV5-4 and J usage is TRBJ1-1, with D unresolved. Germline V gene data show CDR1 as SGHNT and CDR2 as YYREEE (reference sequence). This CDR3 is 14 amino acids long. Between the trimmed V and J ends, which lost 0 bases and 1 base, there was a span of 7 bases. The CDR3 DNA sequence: TGTGCCAGCAGCTTGGGGGCAGAGAACACTGAAGCTTTCTTT. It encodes CASSLGAENTEAFF. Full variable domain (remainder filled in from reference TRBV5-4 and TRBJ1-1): ETGVTQSPTHLIKTRGQQVTLRCSSQSGHNTVSWYQQALGQGPQFIFQYYREEENGRGNFPPRFSGLQFPNYSSELNVNALELDDSALYLCASSLGAENTEAFFGQGTRLTVV.

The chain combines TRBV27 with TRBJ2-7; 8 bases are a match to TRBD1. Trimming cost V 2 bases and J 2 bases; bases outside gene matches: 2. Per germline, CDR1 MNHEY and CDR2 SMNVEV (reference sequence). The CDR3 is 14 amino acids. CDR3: CASSLQTGAYEQYF. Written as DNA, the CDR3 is TGTGCCAGCAGTTTACAGACAGGGGCCTACGAGCAGTACTTC.

CDR3 protein: CASSPGQGPGNTIYF. Here the CDR3 DNA reads TGTGCCAGCTCACCCGGACAGGGTCCGGGAAACACCATATATTTT. The V gene is TRBV18, the J gene TRBJ1-3; 8 bases fit TRBD1. With V trimmed by 3 bases and J by 4 bases, 5 bases remained unmatched. Germline V gene data show CDR1 as KGHSH and CDR2 as LQKENI. The CDR3 length is 15 residues.

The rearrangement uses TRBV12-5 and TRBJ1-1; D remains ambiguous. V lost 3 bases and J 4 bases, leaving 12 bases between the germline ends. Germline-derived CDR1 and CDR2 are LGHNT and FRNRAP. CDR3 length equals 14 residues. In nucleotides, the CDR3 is TGTGCTAGTGGTTTCGGGAAATCGATCACTGAAGCTTTCTTT. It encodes CASGFGKSITEAFF.

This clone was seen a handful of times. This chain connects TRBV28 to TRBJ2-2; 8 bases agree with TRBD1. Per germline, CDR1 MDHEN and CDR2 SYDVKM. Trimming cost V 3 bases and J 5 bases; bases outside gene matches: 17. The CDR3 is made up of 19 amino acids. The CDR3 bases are TGTGCCAGCAGTTTTTTCCCCACCTTGACAGGGGTGGGGACCGGGGAGCTGTTTTTT. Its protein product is CASSFFPTLTGVGTGELFF.

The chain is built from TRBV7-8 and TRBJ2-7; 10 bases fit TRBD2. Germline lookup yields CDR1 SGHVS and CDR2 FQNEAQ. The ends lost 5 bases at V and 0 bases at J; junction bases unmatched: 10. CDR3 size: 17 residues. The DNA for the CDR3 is TGTGCCAGCAGCGCCTCGCTAGCGGGAGACTCCTCCTACGAGCAGTACTTC. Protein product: CASSASLAGDSSYEQYF. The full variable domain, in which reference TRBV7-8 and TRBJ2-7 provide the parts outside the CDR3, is GAGVSQSPRYKVAKRGQDVALRCDPISGHVSLFWYQQALGQGPEFLTYFQNEAQLDKSGLPSDRFFAERPEGSVSTLKIQRTQQEDSAVYLCASSASLAGDSSYEQYFGPGTRLTVT.

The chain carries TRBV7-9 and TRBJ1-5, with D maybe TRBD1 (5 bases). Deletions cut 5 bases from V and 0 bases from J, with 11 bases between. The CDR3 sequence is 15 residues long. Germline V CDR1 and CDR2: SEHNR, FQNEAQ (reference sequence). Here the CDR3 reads CASSPPGDSNQPQHF. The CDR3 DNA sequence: TGTGCCAGCAGCCCTCCGGGGGATAGCAATCAGCCCCAGCATTTT.

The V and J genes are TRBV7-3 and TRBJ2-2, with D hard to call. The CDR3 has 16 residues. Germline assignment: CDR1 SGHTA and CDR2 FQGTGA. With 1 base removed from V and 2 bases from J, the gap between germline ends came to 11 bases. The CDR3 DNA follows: TGTGCCAGCAGCTTAATGAGCGCGGTTAACACCGGGGAGCTGTTTTTT. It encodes CASSLMSAVNTGELFF.